Listed here is a single T cell receptor (beta chain). The clone's antigen remains unknown. Within one base of it there is no much larger clone, and no base qualities were kept. For this chain, trimming is 2 bases at the V end and 4 bases at the J end, and the number of junction bases without a gene match is 4. The CDR3, cysteine through phenylalanine, is 15 amino acids long. Only the CDR3 DNA is retained, 45 bases long and in frame from the first base. CDR1 and CDR2, looked up from the germline V gene, are MNHEY and SVGAGI. This entry comes from a study of blood T cell repertoires in COVID-19 (dated by TCRdb to the early 2020s). The study in broad terms: For ImmuneRACE Cohort 3, a participant was defined as recovered based on two consecutive negative NP/OP PCR tests, clearance by a healthcare professional, or resolution of symptoms. Samples covering the acute and convalescent phases of COVID-19 were provided by collaborators in the United States, Italy and Spain. The prospective study material was composed of cDNA or gDNA derived from T cells, B-cell-depleted T cells, or PBMCs. Deeply sampled blood TCRbeta repertoires from subjects exposed to, actively infected with, or recovered from COVID-19 were included in the dataset. The repertoires were released in a freely available public database intended as a resource for research on the immune response to SARS-CoV-2. The samples were drawn from the first 160 participants of the ongoing ImmuneRACE study and from 950 to 1,500 subjects provided by 6 global collaborators. The sample metadata nearly always contained a de-identified subject ID, COVID-19 status, age in years and sex. Where available, HLA class I and class II types were obtained from metadata supplied by the sample provider rather than from assay-based typing. What the study reported, not specific to this receptor: The amount of clinical and demographic metadata varied by source and participant and was provided uncurated.

Enrolling through a virtual design, the prospective study's participants ranged in age from roughly 18 to 89 years and lived across more than 20 United States geographic areas. To assign participants to cohorts, the prospective study relied on clinical history that participants themselves reported in a screening survey and a study questionnaire. Mobile phlebotomists in the prospective study collected whole blood, serum and a nasopharyngeal or oropharyngeal swab from every participant. Participants in the prospective study had the option to provide additional blood draws and questionnaires over a 2-month period. Prospective study blood samples were shipped either frozen or at room temperature before DNA extraction. The immunoSEQ Assay, a bias-controlled multiplex PCR, was used to amplify TCRbeta CDR3 regions from genomic DNA. Per the original workflow: Nucleated cell counts per sample were estimated from amplification of reference gene primers within the assay. To quantify the absolute abundance of each unique TCRbeta CDR3 rearrangement, sequence reads were collapsed and filtered. Productive Simpson clonality was computed per sample as the square root of Simpson's diversity index over productive rearrangements. TCRdb carries this immuneACCESS record with in-frame sequences only. Its versions omit some clonotypes, under half of them owing to an unresolved V gene in the studies checked, with the rest unexplained. V, J and clone size were drawn from that table, and D and trimming were deduced from the DNA. Across this sample there are 250,000 to 350,000 clones, with around 90% seen only once. The top ten hold approximately 2% of the sample.

This clonotype originated in a woman aged 60 to 75 in a cohort exposed to, infected with or recovered from COVID-19 (not recorded which). Specimen: PBMCs or T cells enriched from blood (not recorded which). The chain uses TRBV6-5 and TRBJ2-7; 11 bases in the junction line up with TRBD2. The CDR3 protein is CASSYLAGGDYEQYF. Read as DNA, the sequence is TGTGCCAGCAGTTACCTAGCGGGAGGTGATTACGAGCAGTACTTC.